This T cell receptor beta chain was identified in a study of blood T cell repertoires in COVID-19. Background on the study: The study drew acute and convalescent COVID-19 samples from the United States, Italy and Spain.

Methods used by the authors: Amplification with reference gene primers provided the estimates of nucleated cell counts. TCRdb keeps only in-frame clones here, not all; method: immunoSEQ multiplex PCR. V and J calls and clone size are given by that table; D and trimming were obtained from the DNA. The sample records tens of thousands of clones, roughly four fifths being singletons. This clonotype originated in a man between 65 and 85 years old with acute or convalescent COVID-19. Input material: peripheral blood.

In nucleotides, the CDR3 is TGTGCCAGCAGTTACGGACCGGGACAGGGGGCGGCGGGCAATCAGCCCCAGCATTTT. It codes for CASSYGPGQGAAGNQPQHF. This chain connects TRBV6-2 or TRBV6-3 to TRBJ1-5; 12 bases agree with TRBD1. CDR1 and CDR2 (germline): MNHEY, SVGEGT. The CDR3 covers 19 residues. The trim removed 2 bases at V and 2 bases at J, leaving 10 bases unmatched.